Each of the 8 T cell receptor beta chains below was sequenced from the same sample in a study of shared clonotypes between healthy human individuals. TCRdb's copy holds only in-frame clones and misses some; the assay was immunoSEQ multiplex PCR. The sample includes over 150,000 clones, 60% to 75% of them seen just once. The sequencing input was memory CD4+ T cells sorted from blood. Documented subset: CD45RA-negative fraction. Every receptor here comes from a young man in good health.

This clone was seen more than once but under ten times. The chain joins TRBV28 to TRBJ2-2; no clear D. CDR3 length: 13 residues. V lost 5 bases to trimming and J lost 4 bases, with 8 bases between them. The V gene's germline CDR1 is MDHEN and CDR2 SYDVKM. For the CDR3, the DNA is TGTGCCAGCAGTCCCCTTCCCACCGGGGAGCTGTTTTTT. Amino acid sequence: CASSPLPTGELFF.

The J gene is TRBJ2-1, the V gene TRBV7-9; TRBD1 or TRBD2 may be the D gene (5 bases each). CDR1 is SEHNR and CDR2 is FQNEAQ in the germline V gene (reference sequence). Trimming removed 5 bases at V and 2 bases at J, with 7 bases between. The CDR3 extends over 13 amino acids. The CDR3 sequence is CASSGGAYNEQFF. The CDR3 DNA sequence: TGTGCCAGCAGCGGGGGAGCCTACAATGAGCAGTTCTTC.

CDR3 sequence (DNA): TGTGCCAGCTCACCTCGGAGTGGGGGGTTAGGCTACACCTTC. It codes for CASSPRSGGLGYTF. The V call is TRBV18, the J call TRBJ1-2, with a tentative D call TRBD1 (5 bases). Deletions cut 3 bases from V and 8 bases from J, with 16 bases between. The germline gives CDR1 KGHSH, CDR2 LQKENI. The CDR3 is 14 amino acids.

CDR3 sequence reads: CASSPSGRAPETQYF. CDR3 sequence (DNA): TGTGCCAGCAGCCCAAGCGGGAGGGCCCCTGAGACCCAGTACTTC. This chain uses TRBV4-2 with TRBJ2-5, with 10 bases identical to TRBD2. Germline V gives CDR1 LGHNA, CDR2 YNFKEQ. CDR3 length equals 15 residues. V shed 4 bases, J shed 5 bases, and the junction held 7 bases outside the gene matches.

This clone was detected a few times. CDR3 bases: TGTGCCATCAGTGGAGGGGACAGGGCGGTAGGGACTGAAGCTTTCTTT. Translated: CAISGGDRAVGTEAFF. This chain uses TRBV10-3 with TRBJ1-1, with TRBD1 matching 9 bases. The length of the CDR3 is 16 residues. With 4 bases clipped from V and 5 bases from J, the junction kept 11 bases outside the gene matches. CDR1 is ENHRY and CDR2 is SYGVKD in the germline V gene.

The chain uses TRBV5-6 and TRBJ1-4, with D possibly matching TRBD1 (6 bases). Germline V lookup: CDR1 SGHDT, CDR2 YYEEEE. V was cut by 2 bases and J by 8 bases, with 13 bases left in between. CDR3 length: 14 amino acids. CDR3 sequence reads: CASSFGVDREKLFF. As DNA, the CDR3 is TGTGCCAGCAGCTTTGGGGTTGACAGGGAAAAACTGTTTTTT.

CDR3 residues: CASAIGGGAVEKLFF. As DNA, the CDR3 is TGTGCCAGCGCGATAGGGGGGGGTGCCGTGGAAAAACTGTTTTTT. The chain is built from TRBV25-1 and TRBJ1-4; possible D gene TRBD1, 6 bases. This CDR3 contains 15 residues. Looked up from germline, CDR1 is MGHDK and CDR2 is SYGVNS. The ends were cut back, 8 bases at V and 8 bases at J, with 21 bases in the middle.

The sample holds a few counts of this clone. The chain's CDR3 is CASSSLRTEAFF. In DNA form, the CDR3 reads TGTGCCAGCAGCTCCTTGAGGACTGAAGCTTTCTTT. This chain connects TRBV11-2 to TRBJ1-1; the D is unclear. The germline V gene has CDR1 SGHAT and CDR2 FQNNGV. CDR3 length equals 12 residues. V lost 4 bases and J lost 5, with 8 bases in between.